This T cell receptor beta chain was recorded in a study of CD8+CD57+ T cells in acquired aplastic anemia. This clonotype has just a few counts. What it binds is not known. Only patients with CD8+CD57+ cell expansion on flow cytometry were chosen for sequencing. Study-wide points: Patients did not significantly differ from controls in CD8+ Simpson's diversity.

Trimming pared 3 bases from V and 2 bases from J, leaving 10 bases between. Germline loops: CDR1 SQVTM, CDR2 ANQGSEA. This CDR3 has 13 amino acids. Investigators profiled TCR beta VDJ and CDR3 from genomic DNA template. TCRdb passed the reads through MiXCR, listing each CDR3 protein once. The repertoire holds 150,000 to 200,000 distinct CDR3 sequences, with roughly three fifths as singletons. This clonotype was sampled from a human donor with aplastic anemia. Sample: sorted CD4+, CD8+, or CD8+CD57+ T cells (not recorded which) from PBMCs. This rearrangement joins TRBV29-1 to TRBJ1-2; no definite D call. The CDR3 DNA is TGCAGCGTTGATGCAGTGGAGAACTATGGCTACACCTTC. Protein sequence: CSVDAVENYGYTF.